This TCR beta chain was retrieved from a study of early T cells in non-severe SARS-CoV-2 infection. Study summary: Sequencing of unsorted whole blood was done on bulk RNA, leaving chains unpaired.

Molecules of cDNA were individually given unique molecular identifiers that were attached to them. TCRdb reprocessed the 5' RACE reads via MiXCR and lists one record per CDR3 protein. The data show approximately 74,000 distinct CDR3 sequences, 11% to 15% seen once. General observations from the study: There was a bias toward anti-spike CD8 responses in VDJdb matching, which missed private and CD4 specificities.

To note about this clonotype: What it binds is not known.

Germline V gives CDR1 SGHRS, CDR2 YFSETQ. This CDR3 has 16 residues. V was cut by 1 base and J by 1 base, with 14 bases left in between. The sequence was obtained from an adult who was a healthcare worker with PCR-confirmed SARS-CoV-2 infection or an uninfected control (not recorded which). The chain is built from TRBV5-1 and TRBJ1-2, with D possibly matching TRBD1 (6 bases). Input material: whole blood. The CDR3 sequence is CASSLSGALVNYGYTF. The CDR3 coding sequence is TGCGCCAGCAGCTTGTCGGGGGCGCTCGTTAACTATGGCTACACCTTC.